Below are 6 T cell receptor beta chains sequenced from a single sample in a study of blood T cell repertoires in COVID-19. The data were produced by immunoSEQ multiplex PCR, yet TCRdb's version contains in-frame clones alone and is incomplete. Of 110,000 to 150,000 clones in the sample, 70% to 85% were seen once. Material for sequencing was peripheral blood. The receptors here all came from a woman of 80 years or more in a cohort sampled during active or convalescent COVID-19.

The chain combines TRBV30 with TRBJ2-5; 7 bases fit TRBD1. With V trimmed by 4 bases and J by 4 bases, 3 bases remained unmatched. Germline V lookup: CDR1 GTSNPN, CDR2 SVGIG (reference sequence). This CDR3 contains 12 residues. The CDR3 DNA follows: TGTGCCTGGAACCCAGGGGGAGAGACCCAGTACTTC. Translation gives CAWNPGGETQYF.

There are a few counts of this clone. The chain recombines TRBV19 with TRBJ1-1; the D gene is possibly TRBD1 (6 bases). CDR1 is LNHDA, CDR2 SQIVND, per germline (reference sequence). The CDR3 runs 13 residues. Trimming cost V 8 bases and J 3 bases, with 13 bases left between them. The CDR3 spells CASGEQGHTEAFF. CDR3 nucleotide sequence: TGTGCCAGTGGCGAACAGGGACACACTGAAGCTTTCTTT.

The chain recombines TRBV24-1 with TRBJ2-2; the match to TRBD1 covers 7 bases. The CDR3 length is 15 residues. Germline CDR1 reads KGHDR; CDR2 reads SFDVKD. The junction had 6 bases not matched to a gene; V was cut back by 9 bases and J by 0 bases. The CDR3 coding sequence is TGTGCCACCGGGACAGCAAAAACGAACACCGGGGAGCTGTTTTTT. Protein: CATGTAKTNTGELFF.

V and J are TRBV19 and TRBJ2-1, with TRBD2 matching 9 bases. The V and J ends lost 5 bases and 3 bases, in that order; junction bases with no gene match: 5. CDR3 length: 15 amino acids. Germline CDR1 is LNHDA and CDR2 is SQIVND (reference sequence). The DNA of the CDR3 is TGTGCCAGTAGTCCTGCGGGGGGGCACTACAATGAGCAGTTCTTC. Translated: CASSPAGGHYNEQFF.

CDR3 loop: CASSGRASEDQPLHF. DNA for the CDR3: TGTGCCAGCAGCGGCAGGGCCAGCGAGGACCAGCCCCTCCACTTT. The chain has TRBV5-5 and TRBJ1-6; D is possibly TRBD1 (5 bases). The germline V gene has CDR1 SGHKS and CDR2 YYEKEE (reference sequence). This CDR3 is 15 amino acids long. V was pared by 4 bases and J by 13 bases, with 21 bases between.

The chain has TRBV30 and TRBJ1-2, with D unclear. The length of the CDR3 is 12 residues. Germline assignment: CDR1 GTSNPN and CDR2 SVGIG (reference sequence). The V end was cut by 5 bases, the J end by 6 bases, with 13 bases between. The CDR3 protein is CAWAATGHGYTF. CDR3 bases: TGTGCCTGGGCGGCTACTGGGCATGGCTACACCTTC. The full variable domain, rest sourced from reference TRBV30 and TRBJ1-2, is SQTIHQWPATLVQPVGSPLSLECTVEGTSNPNLYWYRQAAGRGLQLLFYSVGIGQISSEVPQNLSASRPQDRQFILSSKKLLLSDSGFYLCAWAATGHGYTFGSGTRLTVV.